One sample yielded the 30 T cell receptor beta chains listed below, sequenced in a study of T cell repertoires in cytomegalovirus infection. These TCRs are of unknown antigen specificity. TCRdb used MiXCR to reprocess the reads, holding one entry per CDR3 protein. Among about 700,000 distinct CDR3 sequences listed, roughly 33% were seen once. The sequencing here drew on cultured PBMCs, taken from culture after CMV antigen stimulation. These receptors came from a human donor in good health (CMV status not recorded). Some clones in this sample may be carry-over from other donors' samples.

This clonotype was counted only a few times. The chain has TRBV6-5 and TRBJ2-5; unclear D gene. This CDR3 is 12 amino acids long. Trimming removed 7 bases at V and 5 bases at J, with 11 bases between. From germline, CDR1 is MNHEY and CDR2 SVGAGI. CDR3 loop: CASTTKSETQYF. CDR3 nucleotide sequence: TGTGCCAGCACCACGAAGTCCGAGACCCAGTACTTC.

The genes are TRBV6-1 and TRBJ2-3, with 9 positions matching TRBD1. The CDR3 sequence is 14 residues long. Germline V lookup: CDR1 MNHNS, CDR2 SASEGT. Trimming cost V 4 bases and J 6 bases; bases outside gene matches: 5. The CDR3, as DNA: TGTGCCAGCAGTGGGACAGGGACAGGGGATACGCAGTATTTT. Encoded protein: CASSGTGTGDTQYF.

This chain uses TRBV29-1 with TRBJ1-2; TRBD1 is a possible D gene (5 bases). The CDR3 sequence is 10 residues long. The germline CDR1 and CDR2 sequences are SQVTM and ANQGSEA. Deletions cut 6 bases from V and 7 bases from J, with 9 bases between. This CDR3 is CSVGDSGYTF. CDR3 bases: TGCAGCGTGGGGGATAGTGGCTACACCTTC.

The chain employs TRBV29-1 and TRBJ2-3; possibly TRBD1 for D (5 bases). This CDR3 comprises 13 residues. Deletions cut 7 bases from V and 6 bases from J, with 17 bases between. Germline loops: CDR1 SQVTM, CDR2 ANQGSEA. This chain's CDR3 is CSAADSLPDTQYF. DNA for the CDR3: TGCAGCGCCGCAGACAGCCTCCCCGATACGCAGTATTTT.

This chain links TRBV7-6 with TRBJ1-1, with a weak D call TRBD1 (5 bases). Germline V gives CDR1 SGHVS, CDR2 FNYEAQ. The CDR3 length is 15 residues. The V and J ends lost 1 base and 4 bases respectively, with 13 bases between them. This CDR3 is CASSLVAGLGTEAFF. The CDR3 DNA sequence: TGTGCCAGCAGCTTAGTAGCAGGGCTGGGCACTGAAGCTTTCTTT.

This clonotype has more than one count but fewer than ten. CDR3 bases: TGTGCCAGCAGCTCCTGGGGGACACTTCAATACGAGCAGTACTTC. This gives the protein CASSSWGTLQYEQYF. This chain connects TRBV11-2 to TRBJ2-7, with a weak D call TRBD1 (6 bases). CDR3 size: 15 residues. V lost 4 bases and J lost 4, with 17 bases in between. Germline lookup yields CDR1 SGHAT and CDR2 FQNNGV.

This chain uses TRBV27 with TRBJ2-3, with no clear D. There are 13 residues in the CDR3. V was clipped by 4 bases and J by 6 bases, with 11 bases between them. CDR1 and CDR2 (germline): MNHEY, SMNVEV (reference sequence). The chain's CDR3 is CASSWLTADTQYF. CDR3 sequence (DNA): TGTGCCAGCAGTTGGTTGACGGCCGATACGCAGTATTTT.

This clonotype was found a few times. The rearrangement uses TRBV6-1 and TRBJ1-2; D is uncertain. The CDR3 has 13 residues. CDR1 is MNHNS and CDR2 is SASEGT in the germline V gene. Trimming pared 5 bases from V and 4 bases from J, leaving 11 bases between. CDR3 in amino acids: CASSTAGSYGYTF. The CDR3 DNA reads as TGTGCCAGCAGTACCGCTGGCTCCTATGGCTACACCTTC.

This clonotype has a count of ten or more. The rearrangement uses TRBV12-3 or TRBV12-4 and TRBJ1-1; TRBD1 aligns across 7 bases. The CDR3 is 15 amino acids. V gave up 7 bases and J gave up 1 base; unmatched junction bases: 9. The CDR3 loop is CASTSTGTENTEAFF. In nucleotides, the CDR3 is TGTGCCAGCACCTCGACAGGGACCGAGAACACTGAAGCTTTCTTT.

This CDR3 reads CASSLDRGGSSQYF. CDR3 in DNA: TGTGCCAGCAGCCTCGACAGGGGCGGATCTTCCCAGTACTTC. This chain links TRBV7-6 with TRBJ2-5, with 8 nucleotides matching TRBD1. Germline loops: CDR1 SGHVS, CDR2 FNYEAQ. The CDR3 extends over 14 amino acids. The J segment lost 9 bases and the V segment lost 5 bases, leaving 11 bases of the junction unmatched. The full variable domain, its missing parts supplied by reference TRBV7-6 and TRBJ2-5, is GAGVSQSPRYKVTKRGQDVALRCDPISGHVSLYWYRQALGQGPEFLTYFNYEAQQDKSGLPNDRFSAERPEGSISTLTIQRTEQRDSAMYRCASSLDRGGSSQYFGPGTRLLVL.

The rearrangement joins TRBV20-1 to TRBJ2-3, with TRBD1 as a possible D gene (6 bases). V lost 5 bases, J lost 6 bases, and 15 bases lay in between. This CDR3 is 13 amino acids long. Germline V gene lookup returns CDR1 DFQATT and CDR2 SNEGSKA (reference sequence). Written as DNA, the CDR3 is TGCAGTGCTTTGGACAGACAAATCGATACGCAGTATTTT. This gives the protein CSALDRQIDTQYF.

This clonotype was found a few times. This chain links TRBV4-3 with TRBJ2-5; perhaps TRBD2 as D (5 bases). Germline assignment: CDR1 LGHNA and CDR2 YSLEER. The CDR3 runs 14 residues. Trimming cost V 0 bases and J 1 base, with 6 bases left between them. The CDR3, as DNA: TGCGCCAGCAGCCAAGATCTAGCCCAAGAGACCCAGTACTTC. Translation: CASSQDLAQETQYF.

This clonotype was observed a few times. The DNA for the CDR3 is TGTGCCAGCAGCTTAGCCGTTTCAGAAACTGAGCAGTTCTTC. This gives the protein CASSLAVSETEQFF. The V and J genes are TRBV7-6 and TRBJ2-1; unclear D gene. Germline V gene sequence: CDR1 SGHVS, CDR2 FNYEAQ. The V gene lost 0 bases and the J gene lost 9 bases, with 12 bases spanning the gap. This CDR3 has 14 amino acids.

This CDR3 is CASREISGGSYEQYF. Here the CDR3 DNA reads TGTGCCAGCAGGGAGATTAGCGGGGGGTCCTACGAGCAGTACTTC. The chain couples TRBV28 to TRBJ2-7; TRBD2 matches at 10 bases. V lost 6 bases and J lost 1; bases outside the gene matches: 6. The CDR3 spans 15 residues. Germline CDR1 is MDHEN and CDR2 is SYDVKM. Variable domain in full (rest from reference TRBV28 and TRBJ2-7): DVKVTQSSRYLVKRTGEKVFLECVQDMDHENMFWYRQDPGLGLRLIYFSYDVKMKEKGDIPEGYSVSREKKERFSLILESASTNQTSMYLCASREISGGSYEQYFGPGTRLTVT.

This clonotype has just one count. Germline and junction disagree at one end, which may indicate a read error. This CDR3 reads CASTPRSGMGTDTQCF. CDR3 DNA: TGTGCCAGCACCCCCCGTAGCGGGATGGGTACAGATACGCAGTGTTTT. The genes are TRBV7-9 and TRBJ2-3, with 8 bases aligning to TRBD2. The length of the CDR3 is 16 residues. CDR1 is SEHNR, CDR2 FQNEAQ, per germline (reference sequence).

DNA for the CDR3: TGCGCCAGCAGCGCCCGACAACGGGGTGGCAATCAGCCCCAGCATTTT. Its protein is CASSARQRGGNQPQHF. The chain recombines TRBV4-1 with TRBJ1-5; no clear D. There are 16 residues in the CDR3. V lost 5 bases and J lost 2, with 16 bases in between. The V gene's germline CDR1 is MGHRA and CDR2 YSYEKL.

DNA for the CDR3: TGCAGTGCTAGATCCGGGACAGGCGGCTCTGGGGCCAACGTCCTGACTTTC. This translates into CSARSGTGGSGANVLTF. The V gene is TRBV20-1, the J gene TRBJ2-6, with 8 bases fitting TRBD1. Germline values: CDR1 DFQATT, CDR2 SNEGSKA (reference sequence). V lost 2 bases, J lost 0 bases, and 6 bases stayed unmatched. This CDR3 comprises 17 residues.

This chain links TRBV9 with TRBJ1-1; the D is unclear. Trimming shortened V by 0 bases and J by 1 base, and 7 bases separated the two germline ends. The CDR3 covers 14 residues. From germline, CDR1 is SGDLS and CDR2 YYNGEE. The CDR3 here is CASSVVSQNTEAFF. The CDR3 nucleotides are TGTGCCAGCAGCGTAGTTTCCCAGAACACTGAAGCTTTCTTT.

This clonotype turned up a few times. The chain uses TRBV7-9 and TRBJ2-1; D ambiguous. CDR1 is SEHNR and CDR2 is FQNEAQ in the germline V gene (reference sequence). CDR3 size: 13 residues. The germline V and J ends were trimmed by 1 base and 10 bases, with 11 bases remaining between them. CDR3 nucleotide sequence: TGTGCCAGCAGCTTAGACTCGGCTGCGGAGCAGTTCTTC. It yields the protein CASSLDSAAEQFF.

The V gene is TRBV2, the J gene TRBJ2-1; D possibly corresponds to TRBD2 (6 bases). There are 14 residues in the CDR3. V was clipped by 6 bases and J by 11 bases, with 20 bases between them. The germline V gene encodes CDR1 SNHLY and CDR2 FYNNEI. DNA for the CDR3: TGTGCCAGCAGCGGACGACTAGGTACAATGAAGCAGTTCTTC. Amino acids: CASSGRLGTMKQFF.

This clonotype appeared many times. V is TRBV7-2 and J is TRBJ2-1; 7 bases align to TRBD2. Germline V gives CDR1 SGHTA, CDR2 FQGNSA. The CDR3 spans 14 residues. The J segment lost 5 bases and the V segment lost 1 base, leaving 2 bases of the junction unmatched. CDR3 coding DNA: TGTGCCAGCAGCTTAGGACTAGCCCACAATGAGCAGTTCTTC. This translates into CASSLGLAHNEQFF. Full variable domain (missing parts from reference TRBV7-2 and TRBJ2-1): GAGVSQSPSNKVTEKGKDVELRCDPISGHTALYWYRQSLGQGLEFLIYFQGNSAPDKSGLPSDRFSAERTGGSVSTLTIQRTQQEDSAVYLCASSLGLAHNEQFFGPGTRLTVL.

This clonotype has more than one count but fewer than ten. The gene calls are TRBV11-2 and TRBJ2-1; D unclear. The CDR3 has 14 residues. Germline V gives CDR1 SGHAT, CDR2 FQNNGV. V gave up 0 bases and J gave up 5 bases, with 8 bases separating them. The CDR3 nucleotides read TGTGCCAGCAGCTTAGAATTTGGGCACAATGAGCAGTTCTTC. Its protein is CASSLEFGHNEQFF.

The chain has TRBV19 and TRBJ1-3; possible D gene TRBD1, 6 bases. The CDR3 has 15 residues. Germline V gene lookup returns CDR1 LNHDA and CDR2 SQIVND (reference sequence). V shed 3 bases and J shed 0 bases, with 9 bases lying between them. The DNA of the CDR3 is TGTGCCAGTAGTATCTTGGACAGCTCTGGAAACACCATATATTTT. The encoded protein is CASSILDSSGNTIYF. The complete variable domain, with remaining parts taken from reference TRBV19 and TRBJ1-3, reads DGGITQSPKYLFRKEGQNVTLSCEQNLNHDAMYWYRQDPGQGLRLIYYSQIVNDFQKGDIAEGYSVSREKKESFPLTVTSAQKNPTAFYLCASSILDSSGNTIYFGEGSWLTVV.

This clonotype was picked up a small number of times. J is TRBJ2-7 and V is TRBV7-8; possibly TRBD2 for D (7 bases). Germline loops: CDR1 SGHVS, CDR2 FQNEAQ. V was shortened by 7 bases and J by 7 bases, with 20 bases between the two germline ends. This CDR3 comprises 14 residues. CDR3 loop: CASKLNIGGREQYF. The CDR3 DNA reads as TGTGCCAGCAAGCTTAATATCGGGGGGCGTGAGCAGTACTTC.

As to this clonotype: One end of the junction is discordant with germline, which a read error may explain. In DNA, the CDR3 is TGTGCCAGCAGTCGAGACACCGGGGAGATGTTTTTT. It is translated as CASSRDTGEMFF. The chain is built from TRBV6-1 and TRBJ2-2; D perhaps matches TRBD2 (5 bases). The V gene's germline CDR1 is MNHNS and CDR2 SASEGT. This CDR3 region has 12 residues.

This clonotype was seen only a few times. This rearrangement joins TRBV29-1 to TRBJ2-3; D might be TRBD2 (6 bases). The germline V and J ends were trimmed by 0 bases and 2 bases, with 9 bases remaining between them. CDR3 length: 14 residues. The germline gives CDR1 SQVTM, CDR2 ANQGSEA. For the CDR3, the DNA is TGCAGCGTTGAAGATCGGGGGATCACAGATACGCAGTATTTT. The encoded protein is CSVEDRGITDTQYF.

This clonotype has just a few counts. V gene TRBV12-3 or TRBV12-4 combines with J gene TRBJ2-5, with D hard to call. Deletions cut 8 bases from V and 4 bases from J, with 8 bases between. The CDR3 spans 11 residues. The CDR3 loop reads CASGIAETQYF. As DNA, the CDR3 is TGTGCCAGCGGCATCGCAGAGACCCAGTACTTC.

The CDR3 nucleotides read TGTGCCAGCAGCTTTGACGCAGCGCCGGGTTTCAATGAGCAGTTCTTC. It translates to CASSFDAAPGFNEQFF. This chain links TRBV7-9 with TRBJ2-1; D ambiguous. Germline lookup yields CDR1 SEHNR and CDR2 FQNEAQ (reference sequence). The CDR3 has 16 amino acids. V lost 3 bases to trimming and J lost 6 bases, with 18 bases between them.

Worth noting for this clonotype: An end of the junction differs from the germline gene, which may be a read error. This chain connects TRBV7-2 to TRBJ2-5; 13 bases are a match to TRBD2. CDR3 length: 16 amino acids. CDR1 and CDR2 (germline): SGHTA, FQGNSA. The CDR3 bases are TGTGCCAGCGGCTCCCAAGGGACTAGCGGGGTAGAGGCCCAGTACTTC. It encodes CASGSQGTSGVEAQYF.

The rearrangement joins TRBV12-3 or TRBV12-4 to TRBJ2-5; D gene ambiguous. The CDR3 covers 14 residues. The V and J ends lost 6 bases and 6 bases respectively, with 17 bases between them. The CDR3 DNA follows: TGTGCCAGCAGCCCAGACTGGCCCGGCCAGACCCAGTACTTC. Translating it yields CASSPDWPGQTQYF.